A single T cell receptor beta chain is shown here with its context. What it binds is not known. The source of the sample is a study of response to subunit inactivated influenza vaccine. Germline lookup yields CDR1 DFQATT and CDR2 SNEGSKA (reference sequence). V was pared by 4 bases and J by 3 bases, with 17 bases between. This CDR3 region has 15 residues. Study conclusions and caveats: Every seasonal influenza vaccination brings in few new T cells, the authors suggested.

From the RT-PCR reads, TCRdb called clonotypes with MiXCR, one entry per CDR3 protein. This table holds around 520,000 distinct CDR3 sequences, 25% found once. The TCR originated in a man in his fifties or sixties who received an inactivated influenza vaccine. The rearrangement links TRBV20-1 to TRBJ2-3, with D perhaps TRBD2 (5 bases). This specimen was CD4+ T cells sorted from PBMCs, taken more than 4 days after vaccination. DNA for the CDR3: TGCAGTGCTACCAACCCCGCCCGAGGGACAGATACGCAGTATTTT. It specifies CSATNPARGTDTQYF.